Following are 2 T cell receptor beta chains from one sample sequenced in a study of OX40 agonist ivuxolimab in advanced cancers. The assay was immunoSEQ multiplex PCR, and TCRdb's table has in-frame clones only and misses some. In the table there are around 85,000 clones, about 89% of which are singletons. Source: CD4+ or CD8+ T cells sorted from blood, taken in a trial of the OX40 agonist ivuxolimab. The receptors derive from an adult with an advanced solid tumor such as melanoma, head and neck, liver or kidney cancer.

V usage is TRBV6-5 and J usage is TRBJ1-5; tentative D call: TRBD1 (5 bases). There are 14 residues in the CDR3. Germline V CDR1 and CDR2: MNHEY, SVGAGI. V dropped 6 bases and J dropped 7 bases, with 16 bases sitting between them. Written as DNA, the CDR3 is TGTGCCAGCAGCACGGGACTAGGGAACCAGCCCCAGCATTTT. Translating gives CASSTGLGNQPQHF.

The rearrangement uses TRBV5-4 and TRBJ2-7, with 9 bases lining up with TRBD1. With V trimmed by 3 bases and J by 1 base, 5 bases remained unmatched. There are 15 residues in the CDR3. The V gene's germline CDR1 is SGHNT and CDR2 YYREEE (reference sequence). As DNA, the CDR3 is TGTGCCAGCAGCTGGGGACAGGGAGGGTCCTACGAGCAGTACTTC. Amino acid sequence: CASSWGQGGSYEQYF. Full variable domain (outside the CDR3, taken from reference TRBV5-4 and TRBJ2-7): ETGVTQSPTHLIKTRGQQVTLRCSSQSGHNTVSWYQQALGQGPQFIFQYYREEENGRGNFPPRFSGLQFPNYSSELNVNALELDDSALYLCASSWGQGGSYEQYFGPGTRLTVT.